A single sample gave rise to the 9 T cell receptor beta chains below, sequenced in a study of cytomegalovirus exposure and HLA in healthy donors. The PCR contained 60 Vbeta and 13 Jbeta primers. Method: immunoSEQ multiplex PCR; TCRdb's copy keeps in-frame clones and lacks some. The sample lists about 170,000 clones, around 80% occurring once. The sequencing input was PBMCs. Receptor source: a woman under 30 in good health and CMV-seronegative.

The chain links TRBV7-9 to TRBJ2-3, with 10 bases matching TRBD1. CDR3 size: 14 residues. The V segment lost 7 bases and the J segment 3 bases; nucleotides outside the gene matches: 4. Germline CDR1 and CDR2: SEHNR and FQNEAQ (reference sequence). The CDR3 is CASKRDRGTDTQYF. The CDR3 nucleotides read TGTGCCAGCAAGCGGGACAGGGGAACAGATACGCAGTATTTT.

This clone was counted a few times. This sequence joins TRBV6-4 and TRBJ2-2, with TRBD2 matching over 7 bases. CDR1 and CDR2 (germline): MRHNA, SNTAGT. V trimming: 0 bases; J trimming: 0 bases; junction bases outside the gene matches: 10. The CDR3 runs to 19 residues. This CDR3 is CASSDSSVASGTNTGELFF. Here the CDR3 DNA reads TGTGCCAGCAGTGACTCTTCCGTAGCTAGCGGAACGAACACCGGGGAGCTGTTTTTT.

The V gene is TRBV5-1, the J gene TRBJ2-1, with TRBD1 matching 8 bases. Germline V gene sequence: CDR1 SGHRS, CDR2 YFSETQ. The CDR3 is 16 amino acids. V shed 2 bases and J 5 bases; nucleotides not matched to a gene: 9. CDR3 sequence: CASSLVAGGGHNEQFF. CDR3 in DNA: TGCGCCAGCAGCTTAGTAGCAGGGGGCGGCCACAATGAGCAGTTCTTC.

CDR3 sequence reads: CASSLAAGFYNEQFF. In nucleotides, the CDR3 is TGCGCCAGCAGCTTGGCGGCAGGATTTTACAATGAGCAGTTCTTC. The chain uses TRBV5-1 and TRBJ2-1; D gene ambiguous. Germline values: CDR1 SGHRS, CDR2 YFSETQ. The CDR3 sequence is 15 residues long. Trimming removed 0 bases at V and 4 bases at J, with 11 bases between. The whole variable domain, filled in from reference TRBV5-1 and TRBJ2-1, reads KAGVTQTPRYLIKTRGQQVTLSCSPISGHRSVSWYQQTPGQGLQFLFEYFSETQRNKGNFPGRFSGRQFSNSRSEMNVSTLELGDSALYLCASSLAAGFYNEQFFGPGTRLTVL.

The V call is TRBV19, the J call TRBJ2-7; maybe TRBD1 (5 bases). The V gene's germline CDR1 is LNHDA and CDR2 SQIVND (reference sequence). The V and J ends lost 3 bases and 0 bases respectively, with 9 bases between them. This CDR3 spans 14 amino acids. As DNA, the CDR3 is TGTGCCAGTAGTATTGCAGGGATCTCCTACGAGCAGTACTTC. This encodes CASSIAGISYEQYF.

This clone has a single count. This specimen includes other DNA sequences encoding the same CDR3. The genes are TRBV18 and TRBJ2-5; no firm D call. Trimming shortened V by 2 bases and J by 5 bases, and 6 bases separated the two germline ends. Germline lookup yields CDR1 KGHSH and CDR2 LQKENI. The CDR3 extends over 12 amino acids. The CDR3 bases are TGTGCCAGCTCACCATCGGGTGAGACCCAGTACTTC. Encoded protein: CASSPSGETQYF.

This chain joins TRBV7-9 and TRBJ2-4; a weak D match, TRBD1 (6 bases). V dropped 3 bases and J dropped 0 bases, with 15 bases sitting between them. This CDR3 region has 17 residues. Germline V lookup: CDR1 SEHNR, CDR2 FQNEAQ (reference sequence). CDR3 nucleotide sequence: TGTGCCAGCAGCTTTGCTTCAGGGGCCGAAGCCAAAAACATTCAGTACTTC. Protein product: CASSFASGAEAKNIQYF.

The chain recombines TRBV11-2 with TRBJ2-7, with 7 bases lining up with TRBD2. J gave up 5 bases and V 0 bases, and 7 bases lay outside the gene matches. Germline values: CDR1 SGHAT, CDR2 FQNNGV. The CDR3 consists of 15 residues. The CDR3 region is CASSLDGRELDEQYF. CDR3 DNA: TGTGCCAGCAGCTTAGATGGGCGGGAGCTAGACGAGCAGTACTTC.

The chain combines TRBV7-6 with TRBJ2-1; 7 bases are shared with TRBD2. The CDR3 contains 14 residues. V lost 3 bases to trimming and J lost 5 bases; unmatched junction nucleotides: 4. Germline CDR1 reads SGHVS; CDR2 reads FNYEAQ. CDR3 in DNA: TGTGCCAGCAGCTTGGGGAGGGCCAACAATGAGCAGTTCTTC. Translating gives CASSLGRANNEQFF.